The 9 T cell receptor beta chains below all came from one sample that was sequenced in a study of T cell changes during pregnancy in multiple sclerosis. TCRdb's copy holds only in-frame clones and misses some; the assay was immunoSEQ multiplex PCR. The sample contains some 11,000 clones, around 89% of which appear only once. This material consisted of CD8+ T cells from peripheral blood mononuclear cells, taken in the first trimester of pregnancy. Receptors were obtained from a female donor in good health, enrolled as a control in a pregnancy study.

This chain connects TRBV4-3 to TRBJ1-1; D might be TRBD1 (5 bases). In germline, CDR1 is LGHNA, CDR2 YSLEER. Trimming left V 1 base short and J 1 base short, with 10 bases between. CDR3 size: 15 residues. The DNA for the CDR3 is TGCGCCAGCAGCCAAGGCACAGGATCGAACACTGAAGCTTTCTTT. Translating gives CASSQGTGSNTEAFF.

This chain links TRBV25-1 with TRBJ2-2; 9 nucleotides align to TRBD1. V gave up 4 bases and J gave up 3 bases; unmatched junction bases: 0. This CDR3 is built from 14 residues. Germline CDR1 MGHDK, CDR2 SYGVNS. CDR3 sequence: CASSGTGDTGELFF. The DNA of the CDR3 is TGTGCCAGCAGTGGGACAGGGGACACCGGGGAGCTGTTTTTT. The full variable domain, completed using reference TRBV25-1 and TRBJ2-2, is EADIYQTPRYLVIGTGKKITLECSQTMGHDKMYWYQQDPGMELHLIHYSYGVNSTEKGDLSSESTVSRIRTEHFPLTLESARPSHTSQYLCASSGTGDTGELFFGEGSRLTVL.

J is TRBJ1-2 and V is TRBV4-3; D remains unclear. The V gene's germline CDR1 is LGHNA and CDR2 YSLEER. This CDR3 spans 16 amino acids. V dropped 0 bases and J dropped 4 bases, with 15 bases sitting between them. The CDR3 DNA is TGCGCCAGCAGCCAAGATCGTATCCAGGCTCTCTATGGCTACACCTTC. Its translation: CASSQDRIQALYGYTF.

V usage is TRBV6-4 and J usage is TRBJ2-6, with 7 bases matching TRBD2. The CDR3 covers 16 residues. Unmatched junction bases numbered 7, after V lost 6 bases and J lost 2 bases. CDR1 is MRHNA, CDR2 SNTAGT, per germline. CDR3 sequence: CASSPRAGAGANVLTF. Here the CDR3 DNA reads TGTGCCAGCAGCCCCCGGGCGGGGGCTGGGGCCAACGTCCTGACTTTC.

The chain recombines TRBV7-6 with TRBJ1-1; D perhaps matches TRBD1 (6 bases). The germline V gene has CDR1 SGHVS and CDR2 FNYEAQ. The CDR3 runs to 13 residues. V lost 5 bases, J lost 8 bases, and 15 bases lay in between. The CDR3 loop reads CASSPGHTTEAFF. DNA of the CDR3: TGTGCCAGCAGCCCGGGACACACTACCGAAGCTTTCTTT. Based on the CDR3 plus reference TRBV7-6 and TRBJ1-1, the full variable domain is GAGVSQSPRYKVTKRGQDVALRCDPISGHVSLYWYRQALGQGPEFLTYFNYEAQQDKSGLPNDRFSAERPEGSISTLTIQRTEQRDSAMYRCASSPGHTTEAFFGQGTRLTVV.

In its sample, this clone was seen once. The CDR3 DNA is TGTGCCAGCAGCTTAGTGATAGCGGGGGGAACAGATACGCAGTATTTT. The encoded protein is CASSLVIAGGTDTQYF. This chain joins TRBV7-6 and TRBJ2-3; 10 positions agree with TRBD2. The CDR3 has 16 amino acids. Trimming took 1 base from V and 3 from J; bases not matched to a gene: 4. Germline CDR1 reads SGHVS; CDR2 reads FNYEAQ.

This clone was recorded once. The CDR3 DNA reads TGTGCCATCAGTGAAAGGACAGAGCAGTACTTC. Its protein product is CAISERTEQYF. The rearrangement links TRBV10-3 to TRBJ2-7; D may be TRBD1 (5 bases). The CDR3 totals 11 residues. Germline V gene lookup returns CDR1 ENHRY and CDR2 SYGVKD. Trimming stripped 3 bases from V and 7 bases from J, with 7 bases between.

V gene TRBV4-1 combines with J gene TRBJ2-1, with 9 bases that match TRBD2. Per the germline V gene, CDR1 is MGHRA and CDR2 is YSYEKL. After removal of 0 bases from V and 1 base from J, the junction contained 7 bases not matched to a gene. This CDR3 contains 18 residues. CDR3 loop: CASSQEGGGALSYNEQFF. The CDR3 region has the DNA TGCGCCAGCAGCCAAGAGGGCGGGGGGGCCCTATCCTACAATGAGCAGTTCTTC.

The chain links TRBV5-4 to TRBJ1-1; the D is unclear. V dropped 0 bases and J dropped 3 bases, with 9 bases sitting between them. The CDR3 runs to 14 residues. The germline V gene encodes CDR1 SGHNT and CDR2 YYREEE (reference sequence). CDR3 DNA sequence: TGTGCCAGCAGCTTGGGGCAGGAGGACACTGAAGCTTTCTTT. The encoded protein is CASSLGQEDTEAFF.